Following are 3 T cell receptor beta chains from one sample sequenced in a study of spatial heterogeneity in lung cancer. Time point reported: sample taken at primary tumor resection. MiXCR was run by TCRdb on the 5' RACE reads, yielding one entry per CDR3 protein. The repertoire consists of about 39,000 distinct CDR3 sequences, with 3% to 3.5% occurring once and the leading ten covering about 36%. Sequenced here: normal lung tissue next to the tumor, sampled at surgery. Source of these receptors: a male donor with early-stage non-small cell lung cancer.

This clonotype appeared many times. The chain carries TRBV7-3 and TRBJ2-3, with D possibly TRBD2 on 7 matching bases. From germline, CDR1 is SGHTA and CDR2 FQGTGA. V lost 5 bases, J lost 6 bases, and 12 bases lay in between. This CDR3 region has 13 residues. This CDR3 reads CASSHAGADTQYF. In nucleotides, the CDR3 is TGTGCCAGCAGCCACGCGGGGGCGGATACGCAGTATTTT.

In its sample, this clonotype was seen many times. J is TRBJ1-1 and V is TRBV5-6; D perhaps matches TRBD1 (5 bases). V gave up 2 bases and J gave up 1 base, with 12 bases separating them. The germline CDR1 and CDR2 sequences are SGHDT and YYEEEE. CDR3 size: 15 residues. The CDR3 loop is CASSLPGRKNTEAFF. In DNA form, the CDR3 reads TGTGCCAGCAGCTTACCGGGACGGAAGAACACTGAAGCTTTCTTT.

This clonotype was found a few times. This chain joins TRBV7-9 and TRBJ2-7; 10 positions agree with TRBD1. Trimming took 11 bases from V and 2 from J; bases not matched to a gene: 6. CDR3 size: 13 residues. Germline assignment: CDR1 SEHNR and CDR2 FQNEAQ (reference sequence). In DNA form, the CDR3 reads TGTGCCTTGAGGGGACAGGGGCCCTACGAGCAGTACTTC. As protein: CALRGQGPYEQYF.